This T cell receptor beta chain appears in the sequencing data of a study of T cells in localized non-small cell lung cancer. TCRdb's copy holds only in-frame clones and misses some; the assay was immunoSEQ multiplex PCR. The table records approximately 88,000 clones, approximately 90% of them present only once. The CDR3 is 13 amino acids. V shed 8 bases and J shed 0 bases, with 7 bases lying between them. Germline-derived CDR1 and CDR2 are LNHDA and SQIVND (reference sequence). Source: PBMCs, taken before any cancer treatment. The chain couples TRBV19 to TRBJ2-2, with D perhaps TRBD1 (6 bases). The clonotype was recovered from a woman aged 35-75 years with stage II squamous cell lung carcinoma. The CDR3 loop is CASRTANTGELFF. DNA of the CDR3: TGTGCCAGTCGGACAGCGAACACCGGGGAGCTGTTTTTT.